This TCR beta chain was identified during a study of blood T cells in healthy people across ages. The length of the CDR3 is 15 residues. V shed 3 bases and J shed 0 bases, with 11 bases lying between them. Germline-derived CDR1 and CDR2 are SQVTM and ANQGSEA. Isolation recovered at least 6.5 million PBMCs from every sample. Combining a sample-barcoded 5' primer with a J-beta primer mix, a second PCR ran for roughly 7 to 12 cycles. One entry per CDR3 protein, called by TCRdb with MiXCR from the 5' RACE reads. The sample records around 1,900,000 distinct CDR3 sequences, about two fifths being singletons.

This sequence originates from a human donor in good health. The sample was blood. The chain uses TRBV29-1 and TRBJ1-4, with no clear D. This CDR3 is CSVDLVTATNEKLFF. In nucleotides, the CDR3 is TGCAGCGTTGATCTGGTTACTGCAACTAATGAAAAACTGTTTTTT.